This is a list of T cell receptor beta chains from one sample in a study of CD8 T cells in Susac syndrome. TCRdb re-called the immunoSEQ multiplex PCR reads through MiXCR, storing one row per CDR3 protein. The sample shows about 430,000 distinct CDR3 sequences, approximately 85% of them seen only once. The sequenced material came from CD8+ T cells from PBMCs. The receptors come from a human donor with multiple sclerosis. The CDR3 runs from the conserved cysteine through the conserved F or W. Fields, in order: J gene, V gene, D gene, clone size, CDR3 protein, CDR3 DNA. The D gene is left open where the match is weak. Expanded clones are given a class, and other clones once, few, many or no size at all.

>TRBJ2-7|TRBV4-1|TRBD1|.
CASSPTPPGTVSYEQYF
TGCGCCAGCAGCCCGACCCCCCCCGGGACAGTCTCCTACGAGCAGTACTTC
>TRBJ2-3|TRBV30|TRBD2|.
CAGETSGSTDTQYF
TGTGCCGGGGAGACTAGCGGTAGCACAGATACGCAGTATTTT
>TRBJ2-1|TRBV20-1|TRBD2|once
CSARDQASGRLDEQFF
TGCAGTGCTAGAGATCAGGCTAGCGGGAGATTGGATGAGCAGTTCTTC
>TRBJ1-4|TRBV4-1|.|once
CASSPEATNEKLFF
TGCGCCAGCAGCCCGGAAGCAACTAATGAAAAACTGTTTTTT
>TRBJ1-2|TRBV20-1|.|.
CSARTGTPYGYTF
TGCAGTGCTAGAACAGGGACCCCCTATGGCTACACCTTC
>TRBJ2-7|TRBV6-5|.|.
CASSWTRSYEQYF
TGTGCCAGCAGTTGGACTCGTTCCTACGAGCAGTACTTC
>TRBJ2-7|TRBV20-1|TRBD1|.
CSAETGDHYEQYF
TGCAGTGCTGAGACAGGGGATCACTACGAGCAGTACTTC
>TRBJ2-3|TRBV11-2|.|.
CASSQRSRGGTDTQYF
TGTGCCAGCAGCCAGAGGTCAAGGGGGGGTACAGATACGCAGTATTTT
>TRBJ1-1|TRBV11-1|.|.
CAGQGTEAFF
TGTGCCGGCCAGGGCACTGAAGCTTTCTTT
>TRBJ1-1|TRBV19|.|once
CASSISRALGTEAFF
TGTGCCAGTAGTATAAGCAGGGCGCTGGGCACTGAAGCTTTCTTT
>TRBJ1-1|TRBV23-1|.|.
CASSQSHQNTEAFF
TGCGCCAGCAGTCAATCCCACCAAAACACTGAAGCTTTCTTT
>TRBJ1-1|TRBV20-1|TRBD1|.
CSARRTGGTEAFF
TGCAGTGCTAGACGGACAGGGGGGACTGAAGCTTTCTTT
>TRBJ2-5|TRBV6-1|.|.
CASSEVAADQETQYF
TGTGCCAGCAGTGAAGTAGCGGCAGACCAAGAGACCCAGTACTTC
>TRBJ2-3|TRBV4-1|.|.
CASSQGGARTDAQYF
TGCGCCAGCAGCCAAGGAGGAGCCCGCACAGATGCGCAGTATTTT
>TRBJ2-2|TRBV19|TRBD2|.
CASKLTGTSTGELFF
TGTGCCAGTAAACTGACCGGGACTAGCACCGGGGAGCTGTTTTTT
>TRBJ2-1|TRBV19|TRBD2|.
CASSVAGRDYNEQFF
TGTGCCAGCTCTGTAGCCGGGAGGGACTACAATGAGCAGTTCTTC
>TRBJ1-2|TRBV27|.|.
CASSQGTNGYTF
TGTGCCAGCAGCCAAGGGACGAATGGCTACACCTTC
>TRBJ2-1|TRBV29-1|.|.
CSVEMVSALGSNEQFF
TGCAGCGTTGAAATGGTGTCGGCCCTAGGGAGTAATGAGCAGTTCTTC
>TRBJ1-6|TRBV18|.|.
CASSPEPQGGSPLHF
TGTGCCAGCTCACCAGAGCCACAGGGAGGTTCACCCCTCCACTTT
>TRBJ2-1|TRBV6-1|.|once
CASSEGLWGGTYNEQFF
TGTGCCAGCAGTGAAGGATTATGGGGTGGGACCTACAATGAGCAGTTCTTC